Sequencing of this T cell receptor (beta chain) was carried out in a study of regulatory T cells in long-lasting Graves disease. This clonotype was seen more than once but under ten times. V lost 4 bases, J lost 7 bases, and 6 bases stayed unmatched. The CDR3 extends over 14 amino acids. The germline V gene has CDR1 LNHNV and CDR2 YYDKDF (reference sequence). This sample's time point: newly diagnosed GD, antithyroid drugs for less than 3 months. Extracted RNA from PBMCs served as the source of the TCR library. Sequencing libraries for TCR beta were prepared with iRepertoire HTBI primers and Arm-PCR of CDR3 regions. TCRdb processed the multiplex PCR reads anew with MiXCR; each CDR3 protein has one entry. The data contain about 540,000 distinct CDR3 sequences, approximately 13% of them seen just once; the ten biggest clones take up 8% to 10%. This sample also belongs to another study, concerning T cells in Graves' hyperthyroidism and ophthalmopathy.

The sequences come from peripheral blood mononuclear cells (PBMCs), collected at new diagnosis, from a patient treated with antithyroid drugs. This receptor was obtained from a man between 25 and 39 years old with Graves disease. The V gene is TRBV15, the J gene TRBJ2-3, with 9 nucleotides matching TRBD1. The CDR3 here is CATSTTGGGYTQYF. Written as DNA, the CDR3 is TGTGCCACCAGCACTACAGGGGGCGGATATACGCAGTATTTT.